This TCR beta chain was retrieved from a study of post-analysis software for immune sequencing data. As for the study in general: Clinical courses comprised relapsing-remitting, secondary progressive and progressive-relapsing multiple sclerosis. Study-wide points: The authors found that F measure strongly co-clustered same-batch samples.

TCR beta cDNA libraries included unique molecular identifiers. Out of 1 to 10 million T cells, some 500,000 cDNA molecules were generated. From the PCR reads, TCRdb called clonotypes with MiXCR, one entry per CDR3 protein. The table includes 400,000 to 500,000 distinct CDR3 sequences, 39% detected once. Points on this clonotype: The antigen remains undetermined.

The sequence was collected from a girl aged 2 to 9 with multiple sclerosis. Sequenced input: blood.

CDR3: CASSQSSSYGYTF. The CDR3, as DNA: TGCGCCAGCAGCCAATCGTCGAGCTATGGCTACACCTTC. The chain employs TRBV4-1 and TRBJ1-2; D call uncertain. CDR1 and CDR2 from the germline V gene are MGHRA and YSYEKL. The length of the CDR3 is 13 residues. V was pared by 2 bases and J by 4 bases, with 8 bases between.